Listed below are T cell receptor beta chains from one sample, sequenced in a study of cytomegalovirus exposure and HLA in healthy donors. Method: immunoSEQ multiplex PCR; TCRdb's copy keeps in-frame clones and lacks some. The data contain some 140,000 clones, 65% to 85% of them seen just once; the ten biggest clones take up approximately 1.2%. The specimen sequenced was PBMCs. These receptors all come from a man aged 45-60 years in good health and CMV-seronegative. Both conserved end residues are part of each CDR3. The order of the fields is J gene, V gene, CDR3 protein.

J: TRBJ1-1
V: TRBV11-2
CDR3: CASSSQGNTEAFF

J: TRBJ2-4
V: TRBV7-2
CDR3: CASSARQRNIQYF

J: TRBJ2-2
V: TRBV5-1
CDR3: CASSPEGGRDTGELFF

J: TRBJ2-3
V: TRBV6-5
CDR3: CASEDSTDTQYF

J: TRBJ2-1
V: TRBV29-1
CDR3: CSVGGTGGLNEQFF

J: TRBJ1-5
V: TRBV28
CDR3: CASRQGTNQPQHF

J: TRBJ1-2
V: TRBV25-1
CDR3: CASSEFDSSYGYTF

J: TRBJ2-1
V: TRBV4-1
CDR3: CASSQVHTSGSYEQFF

J: TRBJ2-1
V: TRBV7-2
CDR3: CASSLRRLGEQFF

J: TRBJ1-1
V: TRBV2
CDR3: CASTPQGRKAFF

J: TRBJ1-1
V: TRBV27
CDR3: CASISAQGRTEAFF

J: TRBJ1-1
V: TRBV5-1
CDR3: CASSLTTANTEAFF

J: TRBJ2-1
V: TRBV5-4
CDR3: CASSLASRDNEQFF

J: TRBJ2-7
V: TRBV15
CDR3: CATSRAGTATFF

J: TRBJ1-5
V: TRBV6-5
CDR3: CASSYRDNQPQHF

J: TRBJ2-1
V: TRBV5-1
CDR3: CASSPTSGSRNEQFF

J: TRBJ2-3
V: TRBV19
CDR3: CASRKRSSTDTQYF

J: TRBJ2-5
V: TRBV14
CDR3: CASSQDLIGETQYF

J: TRBJ2-5
V: TRBV7-9
CDR3: CASSIGTALQETQYF

J: TRBJ1-5
V: TRBV10-2
CDR3: CASGDRSFNQPQHF

J: TRBJ2-6
V: TRBV6-4
CDR3: CASSPEATSGANVLTF

J: TRBJ2-7
V: TRBV25-1
CDR3: CASSVTGSYEQYF

J: TRBJ2-1
V: TRBV27
CDR3: CASSGRTEKSYNEQFF

J: TRBJ1-2
V: TRBV6-1
CDR3: CASRIGQIYGYTF

J: TRBJ2-2
V: TRBV7-2
CDR3: CASSLATVSNTGELFF

J: TRBJ2-2
V: TRBV7-2
CDR3: CASSPERAGELFF

J: TRBJ2-7
V: TRBV2
CDR3: CASLGTGLSYEQYF

J: TRBJ2-1
V: TRBV28
CDR3: CASSPGGGNGFF